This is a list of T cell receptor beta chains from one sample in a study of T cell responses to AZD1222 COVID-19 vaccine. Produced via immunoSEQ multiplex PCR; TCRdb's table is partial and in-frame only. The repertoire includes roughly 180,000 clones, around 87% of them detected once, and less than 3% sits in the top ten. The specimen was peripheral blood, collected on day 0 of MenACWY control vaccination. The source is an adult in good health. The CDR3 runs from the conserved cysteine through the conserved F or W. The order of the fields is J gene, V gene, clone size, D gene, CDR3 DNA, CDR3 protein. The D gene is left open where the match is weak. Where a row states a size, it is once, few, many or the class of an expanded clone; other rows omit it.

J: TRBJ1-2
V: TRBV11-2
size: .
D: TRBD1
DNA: TGTGCCAGCAGCTTAGAACTCGGGACAGGGGTCGACTATGGCTACACCTTC
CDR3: CASSLELGTGVDYGYTF

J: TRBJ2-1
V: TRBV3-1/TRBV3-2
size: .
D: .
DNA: TGTGCCAGCAGCCGAAAACGACGAGCGGACCTCTACAATGAGCAGTTCTTC
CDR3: CASSRKRRADLYNEQFF

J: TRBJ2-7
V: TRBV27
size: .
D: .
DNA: TGTGCCAGCAGTTCGTACGAGCAGTACTTC
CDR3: CASSSYEQYF

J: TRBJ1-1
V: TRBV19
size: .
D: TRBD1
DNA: TGTGCCACCACGACAGGGGGCACTGAAGCTTTCTTT
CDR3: CATTTGGTEAFF

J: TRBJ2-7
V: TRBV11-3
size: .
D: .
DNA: TGTGCCAGCAGCTTAGGTGGAGGGCCCTACGAGCAGTACTTC
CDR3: CASSLGGGPYEQYF

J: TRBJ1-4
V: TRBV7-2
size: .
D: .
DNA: TGTGCCAGCAGCTTACGTCGTAATGAAAAACTGTTTTTT
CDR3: CASSLRRNEKLFF

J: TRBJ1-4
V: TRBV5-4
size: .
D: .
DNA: TGTGCCAGCAGCCGTGGGACCGACGGGGAAAAACTGTTTTTT
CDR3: CASSRGTDGEKLFF

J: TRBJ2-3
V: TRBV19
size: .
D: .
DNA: TGTGCCTCTAGGCGAGACTACCGCGCAGATACGCAGTATTTT
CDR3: CASRRDYRADTQYF

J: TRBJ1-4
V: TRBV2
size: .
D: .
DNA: TGTGCCAGCAGTGAGAGGTTTGCAACTAATGAAAAACTGTTTTTT
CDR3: CASSERFATNEKLFF

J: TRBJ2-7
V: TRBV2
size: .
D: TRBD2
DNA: TGTGCCAGCCTAACTAGCGGGAGAAGTGACTACGAGCAGTACTTC
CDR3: CASLTSGRSDYEQYF

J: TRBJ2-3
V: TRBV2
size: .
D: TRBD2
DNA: TGTGCCAGCAGGGAGCATCCGGGACTAGCGGACACAGATACGCAGTATTTT
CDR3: CASREHPGLADTDTQYF

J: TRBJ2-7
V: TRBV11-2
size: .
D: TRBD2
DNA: TGTGCCAGCAGCTCCCGACTAGCGGGAGGGGGTGAGCAGTACTTC
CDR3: CASSSRLAGGGEQYF

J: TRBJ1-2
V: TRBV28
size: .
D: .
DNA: TGTGCCAGCACCAACCAGGGTCTGGGCTACACCTTC
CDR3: CASTNQGLGYTF

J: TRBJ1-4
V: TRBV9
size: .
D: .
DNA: TGTGCCAGCAGCCCTTCCGGCCTTGGCGAAAAACTGTTTTTT
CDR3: CASSPSGLGEKLFF

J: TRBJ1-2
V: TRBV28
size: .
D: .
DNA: TGTGCCAGCAGAGATCACGGGGGTCGAAACTATGGCTACACCTTC
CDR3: CASRDHGGRNYGYTF

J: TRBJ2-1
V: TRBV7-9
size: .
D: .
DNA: TGTGCCAGCAGCTTAGGTAGCGGCTCCTACAATGAGCAGTTCTTC
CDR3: CASSLGSGSYNEQFF

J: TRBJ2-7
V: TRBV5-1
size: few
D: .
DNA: TGCGCCAGCAGCTTAGGTGATTTCCCCTACGAGCAGTACTTC
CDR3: CASSLGDFPYEQYF

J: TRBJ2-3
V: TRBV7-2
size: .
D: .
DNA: TGTGCCAGCAGCTTAAGGTCAATGACAGATACGCAGTATTTT
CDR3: CASSLRSMTDTQYF

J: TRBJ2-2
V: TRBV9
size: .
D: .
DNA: TGTGCCAGCAGCGTAACCTCTGGCAGGGTGGATACCGGGGAGCTGTTTTTT
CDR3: CASSVTSGRVDTGELFF

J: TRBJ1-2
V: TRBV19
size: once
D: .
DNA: TGTGCCAGTATGCCTCTAACTAACTATGGCTACACCTTC
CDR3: CASMPLTNYGYTF

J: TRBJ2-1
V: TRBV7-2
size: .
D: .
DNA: TGTGCCAGCAGCTTGTCTGGGGGCTACAATGAGCAGTTCTTC
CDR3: CASSLSGGYNEQFF

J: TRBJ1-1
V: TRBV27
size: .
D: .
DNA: TGTGCCAGCAGTCCGGGGGTTTGGACTGAAGCTTTCTTT
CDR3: CASSPGVWTEAFF

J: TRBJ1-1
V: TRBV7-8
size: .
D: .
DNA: TGTGCCAGCAGCACCCGACAGCGGAACACTGAAGCTTTCTTT
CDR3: CASSTRQRNTEAFF

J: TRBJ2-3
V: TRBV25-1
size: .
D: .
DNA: TGTGCCAGCAGTGTCAAAGGCAGGGACGGCACAGATACGCAGTATTTT
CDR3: CASSVKGRDGTDTQYF

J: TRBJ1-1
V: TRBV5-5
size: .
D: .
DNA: TGTGCCAGCAGCTTGAGGGAACACACTGAAGCTTTCTTT
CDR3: CASSLREHTEAFF

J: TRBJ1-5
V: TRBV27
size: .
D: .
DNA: TGTGCCAGCAGTTTATTCGGGGGAAGGGGCCAGCCCCAGCATTTT
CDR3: CASSLFGGRGQPQHF